This entry describes one T cell receptor beta chain. Its recognized antigen is unknown. Base quality data are lacking; no much larger clone is found one base away. There are 15 amino acids in the CDR3, from cysteine to phenylalanine inclusive. Here the CDR3 DNA is all that survives: 45 bases in frame from base 1. In the germline V gene, CDR1 corresponds to SGHRS and CDR2 to YFSETQ. After removal of 4 bases from V and 6 bases from J, the junction retains 10 bases not matched to a gene. CD4+ T cells from unexposed donors were collected before the COVID-19 pandemic (2011-2018). The EasySep CD4+ T cell isolation kit was used to isolate CD4+ T cells once the cultures had run for roughly 10 days. As far as cell numbers permitted, CD4+ T cells from unexposed donors were tested for reactivity against SARS-CoV-2 S and N as well as four spike pools from common cold coronaviruses. Each well held approximately 2.1 million PBMCs cultured in IMDM containing around 5% human AB serum and approximately 9 IU/ml IL-2. Half of the culture medium was replaced with fresh IL-2-containing medium on days 3 and 7. In general, triplicate replicate wells were used for every peptide culture condition. The leukapheresis product for the unexposed donors was obtained through commercial purchase. PBMCs were isolated from leukapheresis product or whole blood by Ficoll-Paque PLUS gradient centrifugation. The PBMCs went either fresh into the expansion assay or into cryopreservation at -140 degrees C. The QIAamp Micro DNA Kit was used to extract genomic DNA from the CD4+ T cells.

The data are from a study of CD4 T cells in relation to SARS-CoV-2 and coronaviruses (dated by TCRdb to about 2021). A note on the overall study: The ViraFEST assay cultured PBMCs with antigen for roughly nine days, then sequenced TCR beta CDR3s to find antigen-specific clonal expansions. An HIV-1 Nef peptide pool or a culture without peptide was used as the negative reference condition. Using patient-derived lymphoblastoid cell lines, the shared crossreactive spike epitopes were mapped to their HLA restriction. The study assessed, at the TCR clonotype level, memory CD4+ T cell crossreactivity between SARS-CoV-2 and common cold coronavirus spike proteins. Samples from three pre-COVID donors and the naive versus memory experiments were sequenced with the Adaptive Biotechnologies TCR-sequencing kit; other data were Illumina-based. Expansion assays from other donors in the study were sequenced with a different, Illumina-based TCR-beta assay.

The paper's findings and limits, for the study overall: Approximately 61% of donors had memory CD4+ clonotypes that crossrecognized SARS-CoV-2 and at least one common cold coronavirus spike. Compared with monoreactive clones, crossreactive clones had significantly weaker SARS-CoV-2-driven expansion, a result consistent with antigenic imprinting. Crossreactivity analysis was centred on spike protein, so crossreactivity against other viral proteins was not assessed. The study was limited by small numbers of patients and tested TCRs. No donor contributed both pre-pandemic and post-infection samples, which limited tracing the source of pre-existing responses.

Library method: the immunoSEQ multiplex PCR assay. From the authors' description of their analysis: During preprocessing, nonproductive sequences were discarded, as were any CDR3s that did not begin with C, did not end with F or W, or were shorter than 7 amino acids. The MANAFEST web app was used to call antigen-specific clonotypes on the basis of expansion compared with the reference and with other culture wells. A clone was considered positive if significant expansion relative to the reference culture was observed in 2 of 3 replicate wells at an FDR below 0.05. To be called positive, a clone also had to show significant expansion compared with every other tandem well and an odds ratio greater than 5. CDR3 homology was measured as pairwise Levenshtein distance, computed with the stringdist R package after trimming three terminal residues from each end. Held by TCRdb, this immuneACCESS table contains in-frame sequences only and omits some clones. Under half of the omission traces to an unresolved V gene where checked; the cause of the rest is unknown. The V and J calls and clone size were taken over from that table, and D and trimming were inferred from the DNA. Present in this sample are 20,000 to 25,000 clones, less than 85% of which were seen just once. 17% of the sample is taken by the ten largest.

Rearrangement joined TRBV5-1 to TRBJ2-3; 8 of the junction bases match TRBD2. Sequences were obtained from CD4+ T cells from PBMCs, cultured in vitro. The receptor was isolated from a human donor in good health. In nucleotide form, the sequence is TGCGCCAGCAGCCGCATGAGGACTAGCTCTGATACGCAGTATTTT. This yields the protein CASSRMRTSSDTQYF.